The present entry profiles one TCR beta chain with its context. TCRdb's table, derived via immunoSEQ multiplex PCR, lists solely in-frame clones and lacks some. The sample lists approximately 470,000 clones, about nine tenths occurring once. Cohort allocation depended upon clinical history that participants reported. Recovery among Cohort 3 donors was established by two negative PCRs, clearance, or symptom resolution. The CDR3 extends over 16 amino acids. With 6 bases clipped from V and 3 bases from J, the junction kept 12 bases outside the gene matches. Germline CDR1 reads MNHEY; CDR2 reads SVGEGT. The data were taken from a study of blood T cell repertoires in COVID-19. Looking at the study overall: COVID-19 samples from acute and convalescent phases originated in the United States, Italy and Spain.

The receptor was isolated from a woman under 30 who had recovered from COVID-19. The sample taken for sequencing was PBMCs or T cells enriched from blood (not recorded which). The V and J genes are TRBV6-2 or TRBV6-3 and TRBJ2-3; 7 positions match TRBD1. CDR3 loop: CASSLLGTVYTDTQYF. DNA of the CDR3: TGTGCCAGCAGCCTCCTCGGGACAGTGTATACAGATACGCAGTATTTT.